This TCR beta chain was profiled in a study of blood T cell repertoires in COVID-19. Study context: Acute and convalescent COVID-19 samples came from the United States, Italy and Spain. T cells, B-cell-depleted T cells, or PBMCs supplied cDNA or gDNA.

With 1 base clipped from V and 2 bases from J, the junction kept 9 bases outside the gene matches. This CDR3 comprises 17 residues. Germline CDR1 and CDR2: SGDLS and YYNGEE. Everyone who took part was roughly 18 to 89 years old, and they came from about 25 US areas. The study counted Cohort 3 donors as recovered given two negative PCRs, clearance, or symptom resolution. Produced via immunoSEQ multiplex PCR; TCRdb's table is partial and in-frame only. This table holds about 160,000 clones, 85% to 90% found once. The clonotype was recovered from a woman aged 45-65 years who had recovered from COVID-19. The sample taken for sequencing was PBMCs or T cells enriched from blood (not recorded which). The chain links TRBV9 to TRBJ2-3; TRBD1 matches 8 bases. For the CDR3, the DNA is TGTGCCAGCAGCGTAACCTTAGCAGGGGGCAACACAGATACGCAGTATTTT. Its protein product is CASSVTLAGGNTDTQYF.